This T cell receptor (beta chain) was sequenced during a study of immune reconstitution after stem cell transplant in scleroderma (dated by TCRdb to the late 2010s). Libraries were built with RT-PCR. TCRdb records Illumina MiSeq as the sequencer. TCRdb took the public reads, trimmed them with fastp at Q25, ran MiXCR for clone calling and kept in-frame beta chains. Each CDR3 protein appears once, grouped with its most common genes and DNA. This sample has about 1,400 distinct CDR3 sequences in its table, and 15% to 17% of those were observed once. Over 45% of the sample rests with the top ten. V and J are truncated by 4 bases and 0 bases respectively, leaving an intervening sequence of 13 bases. The CDR3 measures 16 amino acids from cysteine to phenylalanine. The CDR3 DNA has 48 bases and is translated from base 1. From a lookup of the germline V gene, CDR1 and CDR2 are KGHDR and SFDVKD. As to this clonotype: Its antigen remains unidentified. Within one base of it there is no much larger clone, and no base qualities were kept.

The sample was gathered before or after autologous hematopoietic stem cell transplantation (not recorded which). Recombination joined TRBV24-1 with TRBJ2-3, with TRBD1 tentatively as D gene (6 bases match). The clonotype originates from a female donor with systemic sclerosis. The DNA is as follows: TGTGCCACCAGTGACCCTCGGCAGGGGAGCACAGATACGCAGTATTTT. It encodes CATSDPRQGSTDTQYF.